A single sample gave rise to the 20 T cell receptor beta chains below, sequenced in a study of T cells in Graves' hyperthyroidism and ophthalmopathy. Amplification of TCR beta CDR3 regions was performed using RNA transcripts as template. Carried out on the TCR CDR3, a first-round RT-PCR used the HTBI primer set. MiXCR, run by TCRdb on the multiplex PCR reads, gives a single entry per CDR3 protein. The sample carries hundreds of thousands of distinct CDR3 sequences, around 38% recorded once. Input material: blood. These TCRs come from a man between 18 and 29 years old with Graves' hyperthyroidism.

This clonotype has a handful of counts. The chain uses TRBV25-1 and TRBJ2-5; D perhaps matches TRBD2 (5 bases). Germline-derived CDR1 and CDR2 are MGHDK and SYGVNS. This CDR3 comprises 17 residues. V lost 1 base to trimming and J lost 0 bases, with 15 bases between them. In DNA form, the CDR3 reads TGTGCCAGCAGTGAATGGTCTGGTGGGAGCGACCAAGAGACCCAGTACTTC. This codes for CASSEWSGGSDQETQYF. Variable domain in full (rest from reference TRBV25-1 and TRBJ2-5): EADIYQTPRYLVIGTGKKITLECSQTMGHDKMYWYQQDPGMELHLIHYSYGVNSTEKGDLSSESTVSRIRTEHFPLTLESARPSHTSQYLCASSEWSGGSDQETQYFGPGTRLLVL.

This clonotype was detected many times. The chain couples TRBV20-1 to TRBJ1-1; D uncertain. The V end lost 3 bases, the J end lost 0 bases, and 5 bases lay between the germline ends. Germline lookup yields CDR1 DFQATT and CDR2 SNEGSKA (reference sequence). The CDR3 loop spans 12 amino acids. CDR3 protein: CSASQVNTEAFF. As DNA, the CDR3 is TGCAGTGCTAGTCAGGTGAACACTGAAGCTTTCTTT.

This clonotype was observed at least ten times. The genes are TRBV7-2 and TRBJ1-1; 7 bases align to TRBD1. The CDR3 sequence is 14 residues long. After removal of 3 bases from V and 4 bases from J, the junction contained 5 bases not matched to a gene. Germline V gene sequence: CDR1 SGHTA, CDR2 FQGNSA. The CDR3 nucleotides read TGTGCCAGCAGCTTTCTGACAGGGACCACTGAAGCTTTCTTT. Encoded protein: CASSFLTGTTEAFF.

This clonotype was seen a few times. The junction differs from germline at one of its ends, possibly a read error. The rearrangement links TRBV12-3 or TRBV12-4 to TRBJ2-2, with 11 bases identical to TRBD2. This CDR3 has 16 amino acids. CDR3 in DNA: TGTGCCAGCAGTCCCCTAGCGGGAGGCGACACCGGGAAGCTGTTTTTT. This translates into CASSPLAGGDTGKLFF.

The gene calls are TRBV7-6 and TRBJ2-5; TRBD1 might be the D (6 bases). Per germline, CDR1 SGHVS and CDR2 FNYEAQ. This CDR3 is built from 14 residues. The V end lost 5 bases, the J end lost 5 bases, and 15 bases lay between the germline ends. CDR3 sequence: CASSRADSAETQYF. Written as DNA, the CDR3 is TGTGCCAGCAGCAGAGCGGACAGCGCCGAGACCCAGTACTTC.

This clonotype occurred a few times. This chain connects TRBV5-1 to TRBJ2-7; 8 bases match TRBD1. The CDR3 totals 14 residues. V lost 2 bases and J lost 2; bases outside the gene matches: 3. Germline values: CDR1 SGHRS, CDR2 YFSETQ. The CDR3 protein is CASSFADRAYEQYF. The CDR3 bases are TGCGCCAGCAGCTTTGCGGACAGGGCCTACGAGCAGTACTTC.

The rearrangement joins TRBV25-1 to TRBJ1-2; D is perhaps TRBD1 (6 bases). The CDR3 is made up of 13 amino acids. The V and J ends lost 4 bases and 3 bases respectively, with 9 bases between them. The germline gives CDR1 MGHDK, CDR2 SYGVNS. The CDR3 protein is CASSGDIDYGYTF. The CDR3 DNA follows: TGTGCCAGCAGTGGGGACATAGACTATGGCTACACCTTC.

This clonotype was observed a handful of times. Just one base apart from a much larger clone, this may be a read error. The chain joins TRBV7-3 to TRBJ1-1, with no clear D. From germline, CDR1 is SGHTA and CDR2 FQGTGA. Trimming removed 6 bases at V and 3 bases at J, with 8 bases between. The CDR3 runs 12 residues. CDR3 protein: CASRGLDTEAFF. The CDR3, as DNA: TGTGCCAGCAGGGGGTTGGACACTGAAGCTTTCTTT.

This sequence joins TRBV7-8 and TRBJ1-5, with D maybe TRBD1 (6 bases). Germline values: CDR1 SGHVS, CDR2 FQNEAQ. The CDR3 has 16 amino acids. Trimming took 3 bases from V and 5 from J, leaving 17 bases between them. The CDR3 region is CASSLTPQGRDQPQHF. CDR3 nucleotides: TGTGCCAGCAGCTTGACCCCCCAGGGGAGGGATCAGCCCCAGCATTTT.

The genes are TRBV9 and TRBJ2-6, with 7 bases aligning to TRBD2. CDR3 size: 14 residues. The V and J ends lost 3 bases and 10 bases, in that order; junction bases with no gene match: 7. The germline CDR1 and CDR2 sequences are SGDLS and YYNGEE. The CDR3, as DNA: TGTGCCAGCAGCGGAGGCTGGGGGGGAAACGTCCTGACTTTC. Amino acids: CASSGGWGGNVLTF. Together with reference TRBV9 and TRBJ2-6, the CDR3 gives the full variable domain: DSGVTQTPKHLITATGQRVTLRCSPRSGDLSVYWYQQSLDQGLQFLIQYYNGEERAKGNILERFSAQQFPDLHSELNLSSLELGDSALYFCASSGGWGGNVLTFGAGSRLTVL.

The V gene is TRBV20-1, the J gene TRBJ2-5; the D is unclear. Trimming cost V 1 base and J 2 bases, with 11 bases left between them. This CDR3 comprises 14 residues. The germline V gene encodes CDR1 DFQATT and CDR2 SNEGSKA (reference sequence). CDR3 loop: CSARVIRMQETQYF. The CDR3 DNA follows: TGCAGTGCTAGAGTCATCAGAATGCAAGAGACCCAGTACTTC.

The chain combines TRBV12-3 or TRBV12-4 with TRBJ2-5; TRBD1 is a possible D gene (6 bases). The CDR3 extends over 12 amino acids. The ends were cut back, 9 bases at V and 2 bases at J, with 10 bases in the middle. As DNA, the CDR3 is TGTGCCAGTCAGGGGAGTCAAGAGACCCAGTACTTC. Translated: CASQGSQETQYF.

The rearrangement uses TRBV7-9 and TRBJ2-7; 8 bases map to TRBD1. Germline V gene sequence: CDR1 SEHNR, CDR2 FQNEAQ (reference sequence). After removal of 4 bases from V and 5 bases from J, the junction contained 10 bases not matched to a gene. This CDR3 spans 15 amino acids. This chain's CDR3 is CASSSGQGTRNEQYF. CDR3 coding DNA: TGTGCCAGCAGCTCAGGACAGGGTACGAGGAACGAGCAGTACTTC.

This clonotype has only a few counts. The chain couples TRBV19 to TRBJ2-7, with D perhaps TRBD2 (6 bases). This CDR3 has 13 amino acids. Per the germline V gene, CDR1 is LNHDA and CDR2 is SQIVND (reference sequence). Trimming cost V 3 bases and J 6 bases, with 12 bases left between them. CDR3 protein: CASSIAGGGEQYF. The CDR3 DNA sequence: TGTGCCAGTAGTATTGCCGGGGGAGGCGAGCAGTACTTC.

This clonotype showed up many times. V gene TRBV29-1 combines with J gene TRBJ1-1; D not certain. Trimming removed 6 bases at V and 1 base at J, with 12 bases between. Germline V gene sequence: CDR1 SQVTM, CDR2 ANQGSEA. The CDR3 loop spans 13 amino acids. The CDR3 DNA reads as TGCAGCGTAACTAAGACGGCGAACACTGAAGCTTTCTTT. This sequence encodes CSVTKTANTEAFF. Together with reference TRBV29-1 and TRBJ1-1, the CDR3 gives the full variable domain: SAVISQKPSRDICQRGTSLTIQCQVDSQVTMMFWYRQQPGQSLTLIATANQGSEATYESGFVIDKFPISRPNLTFSTLTVSNMSPEDSSIYLCSVTKTANTEAFFGQGTRLTVV.

This chain uses TRBV20-1 with TRBJ2-7; 7 bases are shared with TRBD1. The CDR3 is made up of 13 amino acids. Germline-derived CDR1 and CDR2 are DFQATT and SNEGSKA (reference sequence). The CDR3 DNA follows: TGCAGCGGCTTGGTACAGGGGTTCAACGAGCAGTACTTC. Protein: CSGLVQGFNEQYF.

The chain employs TRBV7-9 and TRBJ2-2, with D maybe TRBD2 (6 bases). In germline, CDR1 is SEHNR, CDR2 FQNEAQ (reference sequence). The CDR3 sequence is 16 residues long. Trimming removed 1 base from V and 5 bases from J, with 14 bases in between. CDR3 nucleotide sequence: TGTGCCAGCAGCTTAGGGCCTACTAGCACTACCGGGGAGCTGTTTTTT. Amino acids: CASSLGPTSTTGELFF.

This clonotype was detected a few times. This rearrangement joins TRBV7-9 to TRBJ2-7; weak D call: TRBD1 (6 bases). The CDR3 is 15 amino acids. Trimming took off 6 bases at V and 4 bases at J, with 19 bases between the two ends. Germline-derived CDR1 and CDR2 are SEHNR and FQNEAQ (reference sequence). For the CDR3, the DNA is TGTGCCAGCAGTACACAGGGTGGCGTGGGGTACGAGCAGTACTTC. Amino acid sequence: CASSTQGGVGYEQYF.

This clonotype was picked up many times. CDR3 DNA: TGTGCCACCCAGACAGCCTCCTACTACGAGCAGTACTTC. Translating it yields CATQTASYYEQYF. The chain uses TRBV10-3 and TRBJ2-7, with D possibly being TRBD1 (5 bases). CDR3 size: 13 residues. V lost 10 bases, J lost 3 bases, and 16 bases lay in between. From germline, CDR1 is ENHRY and CDR2 SYGVKD.

The chain carries TRBV7-2 and TRBJ2-5, with 8 bases identical to TRBD1. This CDR3 has 15 residues. J was trimmed by 5 bases and V by 8 bases; bases with no gene match: 13. CDR1 is SGHTA, CDR2 FQGNSA, per germline. The CDR3 here is CASPQTGAAGETQYF. CDR3 in DNA: TGTGCCAGCCCCCAGACAGGGGCTGCCGGGGAGACCCAGTACTTC. Supplemented by reference TRBV7-2 and TRBJ2-5, the full variable domain reads GAGVSQSPSNKVTEKGKDVELRCDPISGHTALYWYRQSLGQGLEFLIYFQGNSAPDKSGLPSDRFSAERTGGSVSTLTIQRTQQEDSAVYLCASPQTGAAGETQYFGPGTRLLVL.